This TCR beta chain was captured in a study of blood T cell repertoires in COVID-19. Whole-study context: Samples of COVID-19 (acute and convalescent) were obtained from the United States, Italy and Spain. The analysed material was cDNA or gDNA that came from T cells, B-cell-depleted T cells, or PBMCs.

Those enrolled, adults aged roughly 18 to 90 years, came from about two dozen US areas. Participants in the exposed group had met a COVID-19 case in the 2 weeks before joining the study. The method was immunoSEQ multiplex PCR; TCRdb's version includes in-frame clones alone and lacks a portion of them. The sample yields over 250,000 clones, roughly 80% seen once. CDR3 size: 16 residues. Per germline, CDR1 KGHDR and CDR2 SFDVKD. Trimming at V came to 3 bases and at J to 6 bases, leaving 8 bases not matched to a gene. This clonotype was sampled from a man aged 40-50 years who had been exposed to COVID-19. Material for sequencing was PBMCs or T cells enriched from blood (not recorded which). The gene calls are TRBV24-1 and TRBJ2-2, with 8 positions matching TRBD2. CDR3: CATSDPGGPNPGELFF. CDR3 DNA sequence: TGTGCCACCAGTGATCCGGGAGGGCCGAATCCCGGGGAGCTGTTTTTT.